This TCR beta chain was captured in a study of monozygotic twins with inflammatory bowel disease. CDR1 is SGHRS and CDR2 is YFSETQ in the germline V gene. CDR3 length: 14 residues. UMIs incorporating a 6-nucleotide sample barcode were appended by means of template switching. The authors ran two nested PCRs of 16 and 9 cycles on TCRalpha and TCRbeta cDNA. TCRdb re-called the 5' RACE reads; every CDR3 protein appears as one record, without DNA. The sample features over 150,000 distinct CDR3 sequences, with 2.4% in its top ten. General observations from the study: Data gave no support to a single strong signal or clonotype associated with IBD. Among IBD patients, fewer clonotypes were shared with others than among healthy twins, especially with disease activity.

Points on this clonotype: Its matching antigen is unknown.

Material for sequencing was blood. The sequence derives from a human donor with ulcerative colitis or Crohn's disease, or a healthy co-twin of an affected twin (not recorded which). The gene calls are TRBV5-1 and TRBJ1-1. CDR3 loop: CASSLGGENTEAFF.